What follows are 15 T cell receptor beta chains derived from one specimen sequenced in a study of T cells in Graves' hyperthyroidism and ophthalmopathy. TCR beta CDR3 regions were amplified from RNA transcripts. A set of HTBI primers served as the primers for a first-round RT-PCR of the TCR CDR3. TCRdb processed the multiplex PCR reads anew with MiXCR; each CDR3 protein has one entry. The table includes roughly 380,000 distinct CDR3 sequences, 15% to 20% detected once. Sequencing was done on a sample of blood. These receptors all come from a woman aged 18-29 years with Graves' hyperthyroidism.

This clonotype was seen ten or more times. This chain uses TRBV12-3 or TRBV12-4 with TRBJ1-3; no firm D call. This CDR3 has 12 residues. V lost 8 bases to trimming and J lost 3 bases, with 8 bases between them. CDR3 region: CASPTFGNTIYF. Written as DNA, the CDR3 is TGTGCCAGCCCCACGTTTGGAAACACCATATATTTT.

This CDR3 reads CASSSNRADTGELFF. The CDR3, as DNA: TGTGCCAGCAGCTCGAACAGGGCTGACACCGGGGAGCTGTTTTTT. V and J are TRBV5-6 and TRBJ2-2; possibly TRBD1 for D (6 bases). Germline V gives CDR1 SGHDT, CDR2 YYEEEE. V was shortened by 3 bases and J by 3 bases, with 12 bases between the two germline ends. This CDR3 comprises 15 residues.

The chain couples TRBV9 to TRBJ2-7; possible D gene TRBD1, 6 bases. V was shortened by 0 bases and J by 3 bases, with 10 bases between the two germline ends. CDR1 is SGDLS and CDR2 is YYNGEE in the germline V gene. This CDR3 spans 14 amino acids. CDR3 sequence (DNA): TGTGCCAGCAGCGTAGGACAGGTCGGCTACGAGCAGTACTTC. This gives the protein CASSVGQVGYEQYF.

This clonotype was found many times. The chain is built from TRBV2 and TRBJ2-5, with a possible D match to TRBD1 (5 bases). This CDR3 region has 14 residues. With 7 bases removed from V and 6 bases from J, the gap between germline ends came to 18 bases. Germline V gives CDR1 SNHLY, CDR2 FYNNEI. In DNA form, the CDR3 reads TGTGCCAGCATGCCCAGGGTAGGGATGAAGACCCAGTACTTC. Residues: CASMPRVGMKTQYF.

This clonotype came up many times. The CDR3 coding sequence is TGCGCCAGCAGCCTAGACCAGAACACTGAAGCTTTCTTT. As protein: CASSLDQNTEAFF. The rearrangement links TRBV5-1 to TRBJ1-1; D gene unclear. The germline V and J ends were trimmed by 4 bases and 1 base, with 8 bases remaining between them. Germline loops: CDR1 SGHRS, CDR2 YFSETQ. The CDR3 runs 13 residues.

This clonotype appeared a few times. The J gene is TRBJ2-5, the V gene TRBV5-5; TRBD2 is a possible D gene (5 bases). The ends were cut back, 2 bases at V and 4 bases at J, with 15 bases in the middle. CDR3 size: 15 residues. The germline CDR1 and CDR2 sequences are SGHKS and YYEKEE (reference sequence). The CDR3 nucleotides are TGTGCCAGCAGCTTCCAGTCCGGGGTTAGAGAGACCCAGTACTTC. Its translation is CASSFQSGVRETQYF.

At least ten counts were recorded for this clonotype. The gene calls are TRBV6-5 and TRBJ2-5; D unresolved. The CDR3 is made up of 13 amino acids. Germline CDR1 reads MNHEY; CDR2 reads SVGAGI. Trimming took off 2 bases at V and 5 bases at J, with 9 bases between the two ends. CDR3 sequence: CASSYGLRETQYF. The CDR3 DNA is TGTGCCAGCAGTTACGGCCTGAGGGAGACCCAGTACTTC.

V gene TRBV7-2 combines with J gene TRBJ1-5; no firm D call. Germline V gene lookup returns CDR1 SGHTA and CDR2 FQGNSA. The length of the CDR3 is 11 residues. The V end lost 3 bases, the J end lost 9 bases, and 6 bases lay between the germline ends. CDR3 coding DNA: TGTGCCAGCAGCTTTTTCGCGCCCCAGCATTTT. Its protein is CASSFFAPQHF.

This clonotype was found many times. This chain uses TRBV15 with TRBJ2-5, with a possible D match to TRBD2 (6 bases). The germline gives CDR1 LNHNV, CDR2 YYDKDF (reference sequence). V gave up 1 base and J gave up 5 bases, with 11 bases separating them. The CDR3 spans 14 residues. In DNA form, the CDR3 reads TGTGCCACCAGCAGAGGGGGGAGGCAGGAGACCCAGTACTTC. Translated: CATSRGGRQETQYF.

The rearrangement links TRBV4-2 to TRBJ2-7; 9 nucleotides line up with TRBD1. CDR3 length: 17 residues. The germline V gene encodes CDR1 LGHNA and CDR2 YNFKEQ. V trimming: 0 bases; J trimming: 5 bases; junction bases outside the gene matches: 11. CDR3 residues: CASSQEVQGQGFDEQYF. The CDR3 nucleotides read TGTGCCAGCAGCCAAGAAGTGCAAGGACAGGGGTTCGACGAGCAGTACTTC.

This clonotype was picked up many times. This chain uses TRBV6-1 with TRBJ2-7; no firm D call. Trimming shortened V by 4 bases and J by 2 bases, and 15 bases separated the two germline ends. Germline CDR1 is MNHNS and CDR2 is SASEGT. This CDR3 comprises 15 residues. The CDR3 DNA follows: TGTGCCAGCAGTGGCTCTACCGGGCCGGCCTACGAGCAGTACTTC. Translated: CASSGSTGPAYEQYF.

This clonotype occurred many times. This chain joins TRBV30 and TRBJ2-7; D uncertain. Trimming stripped 1 base from V and 0 bases from J, with 10 bases between. The CDR3 spans 14 residues. Germline V gene sequence: CDR1 GTSNPN, CDR2 SVGIG (reference sequence). CDR3 in amino acids: CAWSGGYGSYEQYF. CDR3 in DNA: TGTGCCTGGAGTGGAGGTTATGGCTCCTACGAGCAGTACTTC. The full variable domain, in which reference TRBV30 and TRBJ2-7 provide the parts outside the CDR3, is SQTIHQWPATLVQPVGSPLSLECTVEGTSNPNLYWYRQAAGRGLQLLFYSVGIGQISSEVPQNLSASRPQDRQFILSSKKLLLSDSGFYLCAWSGGYGSYEQYFGPGTRLTVT.

This chain joins TRBV9 and TRBJ2-2; 10 bases map to TRBD2. CDR1 SGDLS and CDR2 YYNGEE come from the germline V gene. CDR3 length: 16 amino acids. The V segment lost 3 bases and the J segment 9 bases; nucleotides outside the gene matches: 11. The CDR3 protein is CASSAPSGGASRELFF. The CDR3, as DNA: TGTGCCAGCAGCGCCCCGAGCGGGGGGGCCTCGCGGGAGCTGTTTTTT.

This clonotype was detected ten times or more. CDR3 protein: CASSLKDGSNQPQHF. CDR3 coding DNA: TGTGCCAGCAGCCTTAAGGACGGTAGCAATCAGCCCCAGCATTTT. The chain recombines TRBV7-8 with TRBJ1-5; no clear D. The V end was cut by 5 bases, the J end by 0 bases, with 11 bases between. The CDR3 is 15 residues long. CDR1 and CDR2 (germline): SGHVS, FQNEAQ.

This clonotype has ten or more counts. V is TRBV24-1 and J is TRBJ2-1; D is uncertain. Germline values: CDR1 KGHDR, CDR2 SFDVKD. V lost 4 bases to trimming and J lost 6 bases, with 12 bases between them. The CDR3 is 14 residues long. CDR3 residues: CATSDPWGSNEQFF. The DNA for the CDR3 is TGTGCCACCAGTGACCCTTGGGGTAGCAATGAGCAGTTCTTC.